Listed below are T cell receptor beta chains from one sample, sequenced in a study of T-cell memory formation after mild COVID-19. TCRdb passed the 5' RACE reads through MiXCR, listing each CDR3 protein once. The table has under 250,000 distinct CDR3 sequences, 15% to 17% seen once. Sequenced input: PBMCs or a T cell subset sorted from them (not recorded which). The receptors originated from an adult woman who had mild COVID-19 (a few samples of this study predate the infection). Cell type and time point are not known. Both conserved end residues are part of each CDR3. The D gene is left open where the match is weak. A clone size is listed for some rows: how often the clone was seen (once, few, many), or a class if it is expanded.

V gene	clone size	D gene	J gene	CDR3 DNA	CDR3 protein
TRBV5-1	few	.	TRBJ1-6	TGCGCCAGTCGCCCGGGGGTTGCCTATAATTCACCCCTCCACTTT	CASRPGVAYNSPLHF
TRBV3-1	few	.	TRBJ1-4	TGTGCCAGCAGCCAATTGCGGGAAAAACTGTTTTTT	CASSQLREKLFF
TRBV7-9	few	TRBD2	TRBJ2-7	TGTGCCAGCAGCTTAATCCCCGCCGGGACTAGTGGCTACGAGCAGTACTTC	CASSLIPAGTSGYEQYF
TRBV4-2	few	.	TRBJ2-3	TGTGCCAGCAGCCAAGAATTCCGGGGGGCCGGAGATACGCAGTATTTT	CASSQEFRGAGDTQYF
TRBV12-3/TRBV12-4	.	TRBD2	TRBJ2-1	TGTGCCAGCTCATCCGGGACTAGCGGGAGAATCGGTGAGCAGTTCTTC	CASSSGTSGRIGEQFF
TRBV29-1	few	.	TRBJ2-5	TGCAGCGTTTTAGGCGGGGTAGTAGCAGAGACCCAGTACTTC	CSVLGGVVAETQYF
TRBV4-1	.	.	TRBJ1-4	TGCGCCAGCAGCCAAGATAGGGAGGGAAAACTGTTTTTT	CASSQDREGKLFF
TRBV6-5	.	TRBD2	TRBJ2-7	TGTGCCAGCAGTTACTCGAGGACGGGGGGGGAGCAGTACTTC	CASSYSRTGGEQYF
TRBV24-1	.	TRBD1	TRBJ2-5	TGTGCCACCAGAGCGGGACAGGGGGCTTTCGGAGAGACCCAGTACTTC	CATRAGQGAFGETQYF
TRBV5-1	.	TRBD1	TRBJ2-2	TGCGCCAGCAGCTTCCAGGGGGCCGACACCGGGGAGCTGTTTTTT	CASSFQGADTGELFF
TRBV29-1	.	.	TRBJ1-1	TGCAGCGTTGTCGTTCATGGGACTAAGAACACTGAAGCTTTCTTT	CSVVVHGTKNTEAFF
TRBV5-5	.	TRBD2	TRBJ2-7	TGTGCCAGCAGCTTTTCCCCAGCGGGGATCTCCTACGAGCAGTACTTC	CASSFSPAGISYEQYF
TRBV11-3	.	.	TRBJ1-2	TGTGCCAGCAGCTTAAAAGATCAGGGCTATGGCTACACCTTC	CASSLKDQGYGYTF
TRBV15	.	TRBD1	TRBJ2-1	TGTGCCACCAGCAGAAGAACAGGGGGTCTAGATGAGCAGTTCTTC	CATSRRTGGLDEQFF
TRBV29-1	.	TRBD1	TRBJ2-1	TGCAGCGTTTCCGGGACAGGGGGGATTGAGCAGTTCTTC	CSVSGTGGIEQFF
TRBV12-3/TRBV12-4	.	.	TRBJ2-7	TGTGCCAGCAGCCCTTGGGATGGGTCCCACGAGCAGTACTTC	CASSPWDGSHEQYF
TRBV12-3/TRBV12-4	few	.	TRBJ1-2	TGTGCCAGCAGTCAAACACTCCTCTATGGCTACACCTTC	CASSQTLLYGYTF
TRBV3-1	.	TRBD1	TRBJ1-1	TGTGCCAGCAGCCAAGTCGGAGACAGGGGGAGACCTGAAGCTTTCTTT	CASSQVGDRGRPEAFF
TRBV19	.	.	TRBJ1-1	TGTGCCAGTAGTATAAGACGCGGCGGGGGGATGAACACTGAAGCTTTCTTT	CASSIRRGGGMNTEAFF
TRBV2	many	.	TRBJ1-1	TGTGCCAGCAGTGGCGGGACAATGAACACTGAAGCTTTCTTT	CASSGGTMNTEAFF
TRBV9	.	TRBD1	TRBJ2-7	TGTGCCAGCAGCTTCACGGGACAGGGTACCTACGAGCAGTACTTC	CASSFTGQGTYEQYF
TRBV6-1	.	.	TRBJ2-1	TGTGCCAGCAGTGGCCGGGATAACCTACCGAGTGAGCAGTTCTTC	CASSGRDNLPSEQFF
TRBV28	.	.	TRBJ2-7	TGTGCCAGCAGCCCTCCTGCGACCGGGGCCGGTGGCGAGCAGTACTTC	CASSPPATGAGGEQYF
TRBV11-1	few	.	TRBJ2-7	TGTGCCAGCAGCTCTCTGGGGACCTACGAGCAGTACTTC	CASSSLGTYEQYF
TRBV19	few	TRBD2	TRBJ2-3	TGTGCCAGTGCTAGCGGGGGGGCTTATCAAGATACGCAGTATTTT	CASASGGAYQDTQYF
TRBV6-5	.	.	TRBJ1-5	TGTGCCAGCAGACCGGCAGGGGATCTATATAGCAATCAGCCCCAGCATTTT	CASRPAGDLYSNQPQHF
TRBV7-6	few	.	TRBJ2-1	TGTGCCAGCAGCTTAGGTGCCGGACAGACCTCCTACAATGAGCAGTTCTTC	CASSLGAGQTSYNEQFF
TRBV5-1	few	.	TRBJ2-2	TGCGCCAGCGAGGGGGGCTCGGGCACCGGGGAGCTGTTTTTT	CASEGGSGTGELFF
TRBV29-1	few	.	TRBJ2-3	TGCAGCACCTCCGGGGGACCCGGAATTTTTGCAGATACGCAGTATTTT	CSTSGGPGIFADTQYF
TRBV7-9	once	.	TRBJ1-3	TGTGCCAGCAGCTTCCACAGGGTAGACTCTGGAAACACCATATATTTT	CASSFHRVDSGNTIYF
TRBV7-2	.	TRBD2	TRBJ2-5	TGTGCCAGCAGTCTGGGACTAAGCCAAGAGACCCAGTACTTC	CASSLGLSQETQYF
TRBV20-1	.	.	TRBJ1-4	TGCAGTGCAACCAACCCAGGGCTCAATGAAAAACTGTTTTTT	CSATNPGLNEKLFF
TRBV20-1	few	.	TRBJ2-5	TGCAGTGCTAGAGTGTGGCTAGTCCCGCAGGAGACCCAGTACTTC	CSARVWLVPQETQYF
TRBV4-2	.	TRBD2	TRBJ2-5	TGTGCCAGCAGCCAAGCGGTTGGGCGGGAGGGCGGTCAAGAGACCCAGTACTTC	CASSQAVGREGGQETQYF
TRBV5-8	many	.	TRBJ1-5	TGTGCCAGCAGCTTGGGGCAGAAAGTCAATCAGCCCCAGCATTTT	CASSLGQKVNQPQHF
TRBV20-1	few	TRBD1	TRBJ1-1	TGCAGTGCTAGGGATATAAACAGGGGGAACACTGAAGCTTTCTTT	CSARDINRGNTEAFF
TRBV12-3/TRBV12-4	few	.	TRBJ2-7	TGTGCCAGCAGCCCCCAAATTGTTGCCAGCGGAGGCGAGCAGTACTTC	CASSPQIVASGGEQYF
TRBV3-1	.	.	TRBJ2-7	TGTGCCAGCAGCCCTCAGAAAGACGAGCAGTACTTC	CASSPQKDEQYF
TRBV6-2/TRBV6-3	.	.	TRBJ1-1	TGTGCCAGCAGTTACACCGGCCAGGCGGGTGAAGCTTTCTTT	CASSYTGQAGEAFF
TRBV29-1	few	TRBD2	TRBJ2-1	TGCAGCGTCCCTAAGACTAGCGCGAGCTCCTACAATGAGCAGTTCTTC	CSVPKTSASSYNEQFF
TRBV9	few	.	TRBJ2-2	TGTGCCAGCAGCGTTAGGGTGAACACCGGGGAGCTGTTTTTT	CASSVRVNTGELFF
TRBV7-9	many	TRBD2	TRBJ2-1	TGTGCCAGCAGCCGGGGGGAATATGAGCAGTTCTTC	CASSRGEYEQFF
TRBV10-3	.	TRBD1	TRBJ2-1	TGTGCCATCAGTGGTTCCGGGACAGGGACTACTAATGAGCAGTTCTTC	CAISGSGTGTTNEQFF
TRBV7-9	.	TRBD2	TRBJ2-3	TGTGCCAGCAGCGGGTTAGCGGGGGGCACAGATACGCAGTATTTT	CASSGLAGGTDTQYF
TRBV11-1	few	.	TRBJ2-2	TGTGCCAGCAGCTTAACCTGGGGTGGCACCGGGGAGCTGTTTTTT	CASSLTWGGTGELFF